A single sample gave rise to the 20 T cell receptor beta chains below, sequenced in a study of vaccination and CD4 T cells after COVID-19. An Oncomine TCR Beta short-read assay was used to sequence the DNA from cultured CD4+ T cells. Genomic DNA was isolated from cultured CD4+ T cells. A single record per CDR3 protein comes from TCRdb applying MiXCR to the PCR reads. The sample yields about 6,800 distinct CDR3 sequences, 35% seen once. No antigen is known for these receptors. Noted treatment: roughly ten-day PBMC culture with coronavirus spike peptide pools or control peptides (ViraFEST assay). CD4+ T cells of the unexposed donor were collected before the COVID-19 pandemic (2011-2018). Sequencing used CD4+ T cells from blood, cultured in vitro. The receptors come from a human donor in good health.

This clonotype was seen only a few times. This chain connects TRBV20-1 to TRBJ1-5; D may be TRBD1 (5 bases). In germline, CDR1 is DFQATT, CDR2 SNEGSKA (reference sequence). V shed 6 bases and J shed 4 bases, with 25 bases lying between them. This CDR3 is 17 amino acids long. The DNA for the CDR3 is TGCAGTGCCCAGAGGTTCGCAGGGCTCCGACGGAATCAGCCCCAGCATTTT. It codes for CSAQRFAGLRRNQPQHF.

The rearrangement joins TRBV5-1 to TRBJ1-2; weak D call: TRBD1 (6 bases). V was clipped by 0 bases and J by 7 bases, with 7 bases between them. The germline gives CDR1 SGHRS, CDR2 YFSETQ. This CDR3 has 12 amino acids. The CDR3 nucleotides are TGCGCCAGCAGCTTGGACAGGGTTGGCTACACCTTC. This translates into CASSLDRVGYTF.

The chain employs TRBV20-1 and TRBJ2-3; TRBD1 or TRBD2 may be the D gene (7 bases each). V lost 6 bases and J 6 bases, leaving 22 bases between the germline ends. The CDR3 is made up of 15 amino acids. Per the germline V gene, CDR1 is DFQATT and CDR2 is SNEGSKA (reference sequence). The CDR3: CSAQGGGPKVDTQYF. In DNA, the CDR3 is TGCAGTGCCCAGGGGGGGGGTCCTAAGGTGGATACGCAGTATTTT.

V usage is TRBV4-3 and J usage is TRBJ2-2; no clear D. Trimming removed 0 bases from V and 6 bases from J, with 5 bases in between. Germline V CDR1 and CDR2: LGHNA, YSLEER. CDR3 size: 13 residues. The CDR3 loop reads CASSQDAAGELFF. The CDR3 DNA is TGCGCCAGCAGCCAAGATGCGGCCGGGGAGCTGTTTTTT.

The chain couples TRBV7-9 to TRBJ2-1, with TRBD2 matching 7 bases. The V segment lost 6 bases and the J segment 9 bases; nucleotides outside the gene matches: 11. This CDR3 is 14 amino acids long. Germline lookup yields CDR1 SEHNR and CDR2 FQNEAQ (reference sequence). The CDR3 loop reads CASSERESFTEQFF. DNA of the CDR3: TGTGCCAGCAGTGAGCGGGAAAGCTTCACTGAGCAGTTCTTC.

The chain carries TRBV6-2 or TRBV6-3 and TRBJ2-7, with D possibly being TRBD2 (6 bases). V lost 10 bases to trimming and J lost 5 bases, with 12 bases between them. Looked up from germline, CDR1 is MNHEY and CDR2 is SVGEGT. CDR3 length: 11 amino acids. CDR3 residues: CATRRGDEQYF. The CDR3, as DNA: TGTGCCACCAGGCGGGGAGACGAGCAGTACTTC.

The rearrangement uses TRBV9 and TRBJ2-1; 11 bases are shared with TRBD2. Germline CDR1 and CDR2: SGDLS and YYNGEE. The CDR3 has 14 amino acids. With 0 bases clipped from V and 9 bases from J, the junction kept 2 bases outside the gene matches. The CDR3 DNA reads TGTGCCAGCAGCGTAGCTAGCGGGAGGCCTGAGCAGTTCTTC. Translated, it gives CASSVASGRPEQFF.

This chain joins TRBV6-1 and TRBJ2-1; TRBD2 matches 8 bases. The CDR3 is 14 residues long. The V gene end was trimmed by 8 bases and the J gene end by 6 bases; junction bases not matched to a gene: 9. Germline loops: CDR1 MNHNS, CDR2 SASEGT. CDR3 residues: CASARSGSGNEQFF. CDR3 DNA sequence: TGTGCCAGCGCACGCAGCGGGAGTGGCAATGAGCAGTTCTTC.

This clonotype has a handful of counts. The V and J genes are TRBV11-2 and TRBJ2-7; 8 nucleotides align to TRBD2. Germline V lookup: CDR1 SGHAT, CDR2 FQNNGV. V lost 3 bases and J lost 4; bases outside the gene matches: 8. This CDR3 comprises 15 residues. CDR3 bases: TGTGCCAGCAGCTTCGGATCGGGAGGGATTTACGAGCAGTACTTC. It yields the protein CASSFGSGGIYEQYF.

The gene calls are TRBV18 and TRBJ1-5; D gene ambiguous. The CDR3 length is 14 residues. Between the trimmed V and J ends, which lost 2 bases and 7 bases, there was a span of 12 bases. Germline V gives CDR1 KGHSH, CDR2 LQKENI. The CDR3 bases are TGTGCCAGCTCACCAGGGAGGGCGGAACAGCCCCAGCATTTT. Translation gives CASSPGRAEQPQHF.

The chain carries TRBV20-1 and TRBJ2-1; TRBD2 matches at 12 bases. The CDR3 extends over 17 amino acids. The germline V gene encodes CDR1 DFQATT and CDR2 SNEGSKA (reference sequence). CDR3: CRAPPLAGGWSYNEQFF. Written as DNA, the CDR3 is TGCAGGGCTCCCCCGCTAGCGGGAGGGTGGTCCTACAATGAGCAGTTCTTC.

This rearrangement joins TRBV21-1 to TRBJ2-5; TRBD1, the D gene given by the table, was not confirmed from the DNA. TRBV21-1 is tagged as a pseudogene. This CDR3 comprises 13 residues. The CDR3 is CASRRDRLETQYF. The CDR3 nucleotides read TGTGCCAGCAGACGGGACAGGTTGGAGACCCAGTACTTC.

The V call is TRBV7-9, the J call TRBJ1-5; no firm D call. V lost 2 bases, J lost 5 bases, and 7 bases lay in between. This CDR3 comprises 13 residues. Germline V gene data show CDR1 as SEHNR and CDR2 as FQNEAQ (reference sequence). CDR3 DNA: TGTGCCAGCAGCTTAACCAGAGATCAGCCCCAGCATTTT. As protein: CASSLTRDQPQHF.

The chain combines TRBV6-1 with TRBJ2-1, with 8 bases lining up with TRBD2. The CDR3 spans 14 residues. J was trimmed by 0 bases and V by 5 bases; bases with no gene match: 0. Germline V gene sequence: CDR1 MNHNS, CDR2 SASEGT. CDR3 region: CASSSGSSYNEQFF. CDR3 coding DNA: TGTGCCAGCAGTAGCGGGAGCTCCTACAATGAGCAGTTCTTC.

This chain joins TRBV2 and TRBJ2-3, with D perhaps TRBD2 (5 bases). Trimming removed 4 bases from V and 6 bases from J, with 14 bases in between. Per germline, CDR1 SNHLY and CDR2 FYNNEI. CDR3 size: 14 residues. The CDR3 sequence is CASSADITGDTQYF. Here the CDR3 DNA reads TGTGCCAGCAGTGCAGATATTACGGGGGATACGCAGTATTTT.

The chain uses TRBV5-1 and TRBJ2-1, with a possible D match to TRBD1 (6 bases). The CDR3 totals 13 residues. Per the germline V gene, CDR1 is SGHRS and CDR2 is YFSETQ. V was clipped by 0 bases and J by 8 bases, with 9 bases between them. CDR3 sequence (DNA): TGCGCCAGCAGCTTGGCTGGGGGCCATGAGCAGTTCTTC. Translation gives CASSLAGGHEQFF.

This clonotype was counted a few times. This chain uses TRBV6-1 with TRBJ1-1; D might be TRBD1 (5 bases). There are 15 residues in the CDR3. Per germline, CDR1 MNHNS and CDR2 SASEGT. With 3 bases removed from V and 3 bases from J, the gap between germline ends came to 14 bases. The CDR3 DNA is TGTGCCAGCAGTGATGCTGGGGGGTGGGACACTGAAGCTTTCTTT. Amino acid sequence: CASSDAGGWDTEAFF.

The genes are TRBV4-2 and TRBJ1-2, with D tentatively TRBD1 (6 bases). The CDR3 is made up of 15 amino acids. Trimming removed 0 bases from V and 4 bases from J, with 12 bases in between. Germline V gene lookup returns CDR1 LGHNA and CDR2 YNFKEQ. CDR3: CASSQETGYGYGYTF. CDR3 bases: TGTGCCAGCAGCCAAGAGACAGGATACGGCTATGGCTACACCTTC.

Remarks on this clonotype: Its ends do not fully match the called genes, so a read error is possible. J is TRBJ2-2 and V is TRBV7-2; D uncertain. Germline loops: CDR1 SGHTA, CDR2 FQGNSA. The CDR3 has 14 amino acids. CDR3 in DNA: TGTGCCAGCGGCTTAGGTTGGGGTGCCGGGGAGCTGTTTTTT. Encoded protein: CASGLGWGAGELFF.

The rearrangement joins TRBV29-1 to TRBJ2-2; TRBD1 aligns across 12 bases. The V gene's germline CDR1 is SQVTM and CDR2 ANQGSEA. This CDR3 spans 14 amino acids. The V and J ends lost 3 bases and 7 bases, in that order; junction bases with no gene match: 3. Here the CDR3 reads CSVEGQGAIGELFF. As DNA, the CDR3 is TGCAGCGTTGAGGGACAGGGGGCGATCGGGGAGCTGTTTTTT.